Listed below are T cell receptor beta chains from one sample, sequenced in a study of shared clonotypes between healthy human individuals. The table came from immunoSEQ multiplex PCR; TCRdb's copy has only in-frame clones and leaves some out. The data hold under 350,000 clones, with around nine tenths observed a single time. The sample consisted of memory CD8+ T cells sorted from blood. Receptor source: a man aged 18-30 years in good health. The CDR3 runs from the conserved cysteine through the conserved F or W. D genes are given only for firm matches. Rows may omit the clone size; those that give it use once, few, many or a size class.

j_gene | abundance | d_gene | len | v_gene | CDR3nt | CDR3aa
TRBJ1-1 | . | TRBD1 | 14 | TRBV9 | TGTGCCAGCAGCGGAACAGGGGTGGACACTGAAGCTTTCTTT | CASSGTGVDTEAFF
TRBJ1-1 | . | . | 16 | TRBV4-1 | TGCGCCAGCAGCCAAGTTGCCCCTCCAGGGACCACTGAAGCTTTCTTT | CASSQVAPPGTTEAFF
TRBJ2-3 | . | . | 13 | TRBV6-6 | TGTGCCAGCAGTTACTCGGCGGGAGATACGCAGTATTTT | CASSYSAGDTQYF
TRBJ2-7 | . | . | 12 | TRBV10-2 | TGCGCCAGCAGTAGGAGGTACGACGAGCAGTACTTC | CASSRRYDEQYF
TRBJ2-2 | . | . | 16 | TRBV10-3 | TGTGCCATCAGTGAGTCCCCTACAGGGTTCACCGGGGAGCTGTTTTTT | CAISESPTGFTGELFF
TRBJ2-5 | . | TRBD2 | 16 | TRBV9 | TGTGCCAGCAGCGTAGCTCTTAGCGGGAGCTGGGAGACCCAGTACTTC | CASSVALSGSWETQYF
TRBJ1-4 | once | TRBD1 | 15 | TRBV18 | TGTGCCAGCCCCCCACGAGGGACAGGTAATGAAAAACTGTTTTTT | CASPPRGTGNEKLFF
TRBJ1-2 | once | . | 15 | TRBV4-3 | TGCGCCAGCAGCCAAGATCCTGCAGGGCTACATGGCTACACCTTC | CASSQDPAGLHGYTF
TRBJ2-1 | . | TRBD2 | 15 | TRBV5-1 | TGCGCCAGCAGCTTTTCGGGAGGGCCCTACAATGAGCAGTTCTTC | CASSFSGGPYNEQFF
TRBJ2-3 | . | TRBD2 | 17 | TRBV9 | TGTGCCAGCAGCGTAGAGGGACTAGCGGGACCCACAGATACGCAGTATTTT | CASSVEGLAGPTDTQYF
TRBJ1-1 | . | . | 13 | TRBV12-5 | TGTGCTAGTGGCCACGGGATGAACACTGAAGCTTTCTTT | CASGHGMNTEAFF
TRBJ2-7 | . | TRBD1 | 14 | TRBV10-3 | TGTGCCATCAGTGAGTCTCAGGGGGCGGGCGAGCAGTACTTC | CAISESQGAGEQYF
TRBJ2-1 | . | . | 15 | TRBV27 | TGTGCCAGCAGTGCATTCGGGAGTTGGTACAATGAGCAGTTCTTC | CASSAFGSWYNEQFF
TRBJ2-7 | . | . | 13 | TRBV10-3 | TGTGCCATCAGCGACAGTTCCTCCTACGAGCAGTACTTC | CAISDSSSYEQYF
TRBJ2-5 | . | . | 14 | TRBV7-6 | TGTGCCAGCAGCTTCGAGACAGGCGGGGAGACCCAGTACTTC | CASSFETGGETQYF
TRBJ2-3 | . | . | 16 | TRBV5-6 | TGTGCCAGCAGCCTCCCCCTGTCAGGGGACGAAGATACGCAGTATTTT | CASSLPLSGDEDTQYF
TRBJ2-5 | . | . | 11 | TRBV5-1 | TGCGCCAGCAGCGCCCAAGAGACCCAGTACTTC | CASSAQETQYF
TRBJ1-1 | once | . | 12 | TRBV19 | TGTGCCAGTAGTATCGGGAGTCGGGGAGCTTTCTTT | CASSIGSRGAFF
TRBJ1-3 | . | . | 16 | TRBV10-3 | TGTGCCATCAGTGAGGTGCCGGGGAGGGTGGGAAACACCATATATTTT | CAISEVPGRVGNTIYF
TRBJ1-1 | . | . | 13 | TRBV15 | TGTGCCACCAGCAGAGTTCTGGGCACTGAAGCTTTCTTT | CATSRVLGTEAFF
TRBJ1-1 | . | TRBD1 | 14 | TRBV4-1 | TGCGCCAGCAGCCACCGACAGGGGGACACTGAAGCTTTCTTT | CASSHRQGDTEAFF
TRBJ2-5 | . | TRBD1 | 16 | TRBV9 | TGTGCCAGCAGCGTTTATGGGACAGTCCCCCAAGAGACCCAGTACTTC | CASSVYGTVPQETQYF
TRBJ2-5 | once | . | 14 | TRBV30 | TGTGCCTGGAGTCCGGCAGCGTTCCAAGAGACCCAGTACTTC | CAWSPAAFQETQYF
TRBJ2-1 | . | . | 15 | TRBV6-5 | TGTGCCAGCAGTTACTCCCCGAGCTCCTACAATGAGCAGTTCTTC | CASSYSPSSYNEQFF
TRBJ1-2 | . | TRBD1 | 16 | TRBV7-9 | TGTGCCAGCAGCCACATCGACAGGGACCCTAACTATGGCTACACCTTC | CASSHIDRDPNYGYTF
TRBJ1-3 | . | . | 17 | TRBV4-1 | TGCGCCAGCAGCCAAGAAGGGAAGGGTAGGTCTGGAAACACCATATATTTT | CASSQEGKGRSGNTIYF
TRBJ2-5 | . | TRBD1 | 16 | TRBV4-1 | TGCGCCAGCAGCCAGGAAGACAGGGGACAGCGAGAGACCCAGTACTTC | CASSQEDRGQRETQYF
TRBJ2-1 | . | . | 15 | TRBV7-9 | TGTGCCAGCAGCTCCGGGACAACCTTTTACAATGAGCAGTTCTTC | CASSSGTTFYNEQFF
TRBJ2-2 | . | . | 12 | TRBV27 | TGTGCCAGCAGAGACTACACCGGGGAGCTGTTTTTT | CASRDYTGELFF
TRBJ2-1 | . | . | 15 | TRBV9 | TGTGCCAGCAGCGTAGGGAGCGAGCAGGACAATGAGCAGTTCTTC | CASSVGSEQDNEQFF
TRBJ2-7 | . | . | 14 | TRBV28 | TGTGCCAGCAGTTTATTCACAGGCTCCTACGAGCAGTACTTC | CASSLFTGSYEQYF
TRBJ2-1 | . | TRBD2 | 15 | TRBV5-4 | TGTGCCAGCAGCTTGCTAGCGGGGGGCTACAATGAGCAGTTCTTC | CASSLLAGGYNEQFF
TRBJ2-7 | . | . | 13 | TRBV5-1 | TGCGCCAGCATCCCGGACAGTTCCTACGAGCAGTACTTC | CASIPDSSYEQYF
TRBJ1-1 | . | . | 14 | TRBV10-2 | TGCGCCAGCAGTGAGAATCCGGGGTCCACTGAAGCTTTCTTT | CASSENPGSTEAFF
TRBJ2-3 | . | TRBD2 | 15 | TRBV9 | TGTGCCAGCAGCGGGGGGACTAGCGGGATAGAAACGCAGTATTTT | CASSGGTSGIETQYF
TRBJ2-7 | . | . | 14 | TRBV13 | TGTGCCAGCGGGGGACCCCCGAGCTCCTACGAGCAGTACTTC | CASGGPPSSYEQYF
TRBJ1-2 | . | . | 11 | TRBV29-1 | TGCAGCGCCGGGGCGGGTTTTGGCTACACCTTC | CSAGAGFGYTF
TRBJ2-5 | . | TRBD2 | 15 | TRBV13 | TGTGCCAGCAGCCCCCTAGCGGGAGGGGGTGAGACCCAGTACTTC | CASSPLAGGGETQYF
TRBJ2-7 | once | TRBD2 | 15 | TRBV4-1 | TGCGCCAGCAGCCCTAGCGGGGATAGCTCCTACGAGCAGTACTTC | CASSPSGDSSYEQYF
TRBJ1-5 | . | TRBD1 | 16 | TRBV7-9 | TGTGCCAGCAGCTCAGAACAGGGGAGAGGCAATCAGCCCCAGCATTTT | CASSSEQGRGNQPQHF
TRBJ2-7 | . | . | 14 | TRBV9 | TGTGCCAGCAGCGTAGGAGGAGGGGGCTACGAGCAGTACTTC | CASSVGGGGYEQYF
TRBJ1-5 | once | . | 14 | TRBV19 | TGTGCCAGCGCACAGGGTCAACTTAATCAGCCCCAGCATTTT | CASAQGQLNQPQHF
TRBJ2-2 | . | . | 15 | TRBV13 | TGTGCCAGCAGCCCAAGGGGGGATGGCACCGGGGAGCTGTTTTTT | CASSPRGDGTGELFF
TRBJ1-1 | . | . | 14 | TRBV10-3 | TGTGCCATCACCGACAGGTTGAGGGGGACTGAAGCTTTCTTT | CAITDRLRGTEAFF
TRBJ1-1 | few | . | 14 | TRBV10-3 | TGTGCCATCAGTGATGAACAGCGGAACACTGAAGCTTTCTTT | CAISDEQRNTEAFF
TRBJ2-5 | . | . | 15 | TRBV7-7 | TGTGCTAGCAGCCCAGCCCTGGCCTCCCAAGAGACCCAGTACTTC | CASSPALASQETQYF
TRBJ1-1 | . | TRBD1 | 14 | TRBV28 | TGTGCCAGCAGTTTATACCCCAGGGGGACTGAAGCTTTCTTT | CASSLYPRGTEAFF
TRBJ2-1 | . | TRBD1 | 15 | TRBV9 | TGTGCCAGCAGCGTAGTAGGACAGGGGGCTCTTGAGCAGTTCTTC | CASSVVGQGALEQFF
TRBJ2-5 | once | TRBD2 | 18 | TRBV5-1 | TGCGCCAGCAGCTTGAGCCCACTAGCGGGAGGATGGAGAGAGACCCAGTACTTC | CASSLSPLAGGWRETQYF
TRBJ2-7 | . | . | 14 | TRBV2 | TGTGCCAGCAGTGAAGTCGTCAGGGACTACGAGCAGTACTTC | CASSEVVRDYEQYF
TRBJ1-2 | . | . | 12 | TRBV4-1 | TGCGCCAGCAGCCAAGATATGGAAGGCTACACCTTC | CASSQDMEGYTF
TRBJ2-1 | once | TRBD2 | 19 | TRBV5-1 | TGCGCCAGCAGCCCAACCGGGACTAGCGGGTTGAGCTCCTACAATGAGCAGTTCTTC | CASSPTGTSGLSSYNEQFF
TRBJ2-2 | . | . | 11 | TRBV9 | TGTGCCAGCAGCACCACCGGGGAGCTGTTTTTT | CASSTTGELFF